Following are 17 T cell receptor beta chains from one sample sequenced in a study of glioma-infiltrating T cells. Amplification of TCR alpha and beta CDR3 regions from RNA used iRepertoire nested multiplex PCR. TCRdb reanalysed the multiplex PCR reads using MiXCR and keeps one entry per CDR3 protein. The sample holds approximately 400,000 distinct CDR3 sequences, roughly two fifths seen once. Sample: glioma tissue, nonneoplastic brain tissue, or PBMCs (not recorded which). The receptors originated from a human donor with low-grade glioma or glioblastoma, undergoing nonglioma brain surgery, or in good health (not recorded which).

On this clonotype: This may be a read error, as it is one base from a much larger clone. CDR3 sequence reads: CSASDVVGDEQFF. DNA of the CDR3: TGCAGTGCTAGCGATGTTGTCGGGGATGAGCAGTTCTTC. The chain is built from TRBV20-1 and TRBJ2-1; possibly TRBD2 for D (5 bases). Trimming pared 3 bases from V and 8 bases from J, leaving 14 bases between. Germline loops: CDR1 DFQATT, CDR2 SNEGSKA (reference sequence). This CDR3 has 13 amino acids.

The DNA for the CDR3 is TGTGCCAGCAGGCGTAACCAGGGGGCGGGTTACAATGAGCAGTTCTTC. Amino acid sequence: CASRRNQGAGYNEQFF. This chain links TRBV2 with TRBJ2-1; 8 bases map to TRBD1. Trimming at V came to 6 bases and at J to 4 bases, leaving 11 bases not matched to a gene. Germline CDR1 SNHLY, CDR2 FYNNEI. This CDR3 is 16 amino acids long.

As to this clonotype: Since a much larger clone is just one base distant, this may be a read error. The chain uses TRBV6-2 or TRBV6-3 and TRBJ2-5, with D possibly called TRBD1 or TRBD2 (6 bases each). The V end lost 2 bases, the J end lost 5 bases, and 18 bases lay between the germline ends. Germline CDR1 reads MNHEY; CDR2 reads SVGEGT. The CDR3 is made up of 16 amino acids. CDR3 region: CASSYLPSGAGETQYF. The CDR3 nucleotides are TGTGCCAGCAGTTACCTCCCGTCAGGGGCGGGGGAGACCCAGTACTTC.

Concerning this clonotype itself: Germline is not matched at one junction end, which may reflect a read error. This chain joins TRBV6-5 and TRBJ2-3, with 11 bases lining up with TRBD2. CDR3 length: 15 amino acids. CDR1 is MNHEY, CDR2 SVGAGI, per germline. CDR3 in DNA: TGTGCCGGCAGTAGACTAGCGGGACTCACAGATACGCAGTATTTT. Translated, it gives CAGSRLAGLTDTQYF.

The chain uses TRBV28 and TRBJ2-5; D not resolved. This CDR3 contains 15 residues. Germline V gene sequence: CDR1 MDHEN, CDR2 SYDVKM. Deletions cut 2 bases from V and 0 bases from J, with 10 bases between. CDR3 DNA: TGTGCCAGCAGTTTAGGTATTGGGAACCAAGAGACCCAGTACTTC. It translates to CASSLGIGNQETQYF.

This clonotype was detected a few times. The chain joins TRBV7-9 to TRBJ2-5; the D is unclear. CDR3 size: 12 residues. From germline, CDR1 is SEHNR and CDR2 FQNEAQ (reference sequence). V was clipped by 1 base and J by 2 bases, with 2 bases between them. CDR3 amino acids: CASSLVQETQYF. In nucleotides, the CDR3 is TGTGCCAGCAGCTTAGTACAAGAGACCCAGTACTTC.

A note on this clonotype: A single base separates this from a much larger clone, so it may be a read error. Since no conserved phenylalanine or tryptophan closes the CDR3, a read error is the likely cause. The chain combines TRBV27 with TRBJ1-1; no reliable D call. The germline V gene has CDR1 MNHEY and CDR2 SMNVEV (reference sequence). V dropped 6 bases and J dropped 1 base, with 12 bases sitting between them. The CDR3 spans 14 residues. As DNA, the CDR3 is TGTGCCAGCAGCCCCCTGGCGGGGAACACTGAAGCTTTCCTT. This gives the protein CASSPLAGNTEAFL.

As for this clonotype: A clone one base away is much larger, so this may be a read error. Here the CDR3 omits its conserved ending phenylalanine or tryptophan, so a read error is the likely source. The DNA of the CDR3 is TGTGCCAGCAGTTTATCTAACTATGGCTACACCATC. This translates into CASSLSNYGYTI. This chain connects TRBV28 to TRBJ1-2; D call uncertain. V shed 1 base and J shed 0 bases, with 0 bases lying between them. The germline V gene encodes CDR1 MDHEN and CDR2 SYDVKM. The CDR3 consists of 12 residues.

This clonotype was detected only once. One base away lies a much larger clone, so this may be a sequencing read error. The rearrangement links TRBV28 to TRBJ1-5; D is ambiguous. The CDR3 extends over 13 amino acids. V was trimmed by 3 bases and J by 9 bases, leaving 12 bases between them. Per the germline V gene, CDR1 is MDHEN and CDR2 is SYDVKM. The DNA of the CDR3 is TGTGCCAGCAGTTTGAGGTTGGGTCGGCCCCAGCATTTT. Encoded protein: CASSLRLGRPQHF.

A note on this clonotype: Possible read error: a much larger clone is one base away. V usage is TRBV27 and J usage is TRBJ2-1, with D perhaps TRBD2 (6 bases). This CDR3 has 15 amino acids. CDR1 MNHEY and CDR2 SMNVEV come from the germline V gene (reference sequence). The CDR3 region has the DNA TGTGCCAGCAGCCCCGGGGTAGCGGTCTACAATGGGCAGTTCTTC. Translation: CASSPGVAVYNGQFF.

In the case of this clonotype: This may stem from a read error, because a much larger clone lies one nucleotide away. The CDR3 DNA reads as TGTGCCAGCAGCTGGGGACGGGAGGTTAAGTACTTC. Translated, it gives CASSWGREVKYF. The chain couples TRBV6-5 to TRBJ2-4; TRBD2 aligns across 7 bases. Germline CDR1 reads MNHEY; CDR2 reads SVGAGI. This CDR3 has 12 amino acids. V shed 6 bases, J shed 14 bases, and the junction held 10 bases outside the gene matches.

A word on this clonotype: A much larger clone differs from this one at a single base, so this may be a read error. V usage is TRBV6-1 and J usage is TRBJ2-2; the match to TRBD2 covers 10 bases. The CDR3 is 11 residues long. Germline V lookup: CDR1 MNHNS, CDR2 SASEGT. Written as DNA, the CDR3 is TGTGCCAGCAGTACTAGCGGGGAGATGTTTTTT. This gives the protein CASSTSGEMFF.

The sample holds a few counts of this clonotype. V gene TRBV20-1 combines with J gene TRBJ2-1; 7 positions match TRBD2. Germline-derived CDR1 and CDR2 are DFQATT and SNEGSKA (reference sequence). This CDR3 spans 15 amino acids. With 0 bases clipped from V and 5 bases from J, the junction kept 7 bases outside the gene matches. The CDR3 spells CSARDFQRDNNEQFF. CDR3 nucleotide sequence: TGCAGTGCTAGAGATTTCCAGCGGGATAACAATGAGCAGTTCTTC.

This clonotype was recorded only once. The genes are TRBV7-2 and TRBJ2-7; 7 bases are shared with TRBD2. The germline gives CDR1 SGHTA, CDR2 FQGNSA. The length of the CDR3 is 16 residues. Losses at the gene ends were 5 bases for V and 0 bases for J; bases not matched to a gene: 10. The CDR3 DNA follows: TGTGCCAGCAGCAACCTAGCGGTTGCCACCTCCTACGAGCAGTACTTC. It codes for CASSNLAVATSYEQYF.

As regards this clonotype: A read error may produce the germline difference seen at one junction end. The J gene is TRBJ1-2, the V gene TRBV7-2; D is possibly TRBD1 (5 bases). Germline lookup yields CDR1 SGHTA and CDR2 FQGNSA. The CDR3 is made up of 13 amino acids. The CDR3 spells CAGSSGTRIGYTF. CDR3 DNA: TGTGCCGGCAGCTCGGGGACCAGAATAGGCTACACCTTC.

The rearrangement links TRBV20-1 to TRBJ1-1; 9 nucleotides match TRBD1. Germline loops: CDR1 DFQATT, CDR2 SNEGSKA (reference sequence). J gave up 9 bases and V 0 bases, and 8 bases lay outside the gene matches. The CDR3 spans 14 residues. The chain's CDR3 is CSARDSEQGAQAFF. The CDR3 DNA sequence: TGCAGTGCTAGAGATTCGGAACAGGGGGCGCAAGCTTTCTTT.

The genes are TRBV15 and TRBJ2-4; 8 bases are a match to TRBD2. The CDR3 contains 17 residues. V gave up 5 bases and J gave up 0 bases; unmatched junction bases: 9. Germline V lookup: CDR1 LNHNV, CDR2 YYDKDF (reference sequence). CDR3 DNA sequence: TGTGCCACCAGCCTCAGCGGGGGCAGGGCAGCCAAAAACATTCAGTACTTC. The encoded protein is CATSLSGGRAAKNIQYF.